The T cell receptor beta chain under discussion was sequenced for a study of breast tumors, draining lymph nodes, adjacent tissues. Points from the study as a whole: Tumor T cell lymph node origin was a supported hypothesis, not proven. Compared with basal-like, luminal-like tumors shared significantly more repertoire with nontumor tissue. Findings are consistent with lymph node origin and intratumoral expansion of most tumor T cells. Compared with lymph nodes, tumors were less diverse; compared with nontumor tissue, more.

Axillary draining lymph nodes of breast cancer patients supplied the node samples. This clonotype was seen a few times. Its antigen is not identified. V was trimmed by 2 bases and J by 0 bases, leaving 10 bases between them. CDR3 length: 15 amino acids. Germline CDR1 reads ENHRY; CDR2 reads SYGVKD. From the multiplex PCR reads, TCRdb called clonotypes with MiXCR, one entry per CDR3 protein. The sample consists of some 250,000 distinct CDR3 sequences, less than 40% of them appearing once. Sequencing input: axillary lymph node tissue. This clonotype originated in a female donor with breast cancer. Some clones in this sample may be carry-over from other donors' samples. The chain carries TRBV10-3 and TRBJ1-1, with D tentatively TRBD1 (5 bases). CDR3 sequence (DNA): TGTGCCATCAGTGAGATGGTGGGGGTGAACACTGAAGCTTTCTTT. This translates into CAISEMVGVNTEAFF.